The 18 T cell receptor beta chains reported below all come from one sample, sequenced in a study of blood T cells in healthy people across ages. A second PCR of 7 to 11 cycles used a sample-barcoded 5' primer and a J-beta primer mix. Via MiXCR, TCRdb re-called the 5' RACE reads, giving one row per CDR3 protein. The sample yields hundreds of thousands of distinct CDR3 sequences, 53% seen once. Sequencing used blood. These receptors originate from an elderly man in good health.

V usage is TRBV12-3 or TRBV12-4 and J usage is TRBJ2-2, with D uncertain. The ends were cut back, 2 bases at V and 4 bases at J, with 5 bases in the middle. CDR3 length: 13 residues. In nucleotides, the CDR3 is TGTGCCAGCAGTTTACCAGGCACCGGGGAGCTGTTTTTT. It specifies CASSLPGTGELFF.

The chain carries TRBV2 and TRBJ2-1; the D gene is possibly TRBD1 (5 bases). The V end was cut by 1 base, the J end by 5 bases, with 12 bases between. CDR1 is SNHLY, CDR2 FYNNEI, per germline. The CDR3 has 15 residues. CDR3 coding DNA: TGTGCCAGCAGTGAAGGGGGCGGCGGCCACAATGAGCAGTTCTTC. Translated, it gives CASSEGGGGHNEQFF.

The chain uses TRBV7-9 and TRBJ1-1, with a weak D call TRBD1 (6 bases). The length of the CDR3 is 15 residues. V dropped 6 bases and J dropped 5 bases, with 19 bases sitting between them. Germline V gives CDR1 SEHNR, CDR2 FQNEAQ (reference sequence). In DNA, the CDR3 is TGTGCCAGCAGTGGAGGAGGGAGGGGGTGGACTGAAGCTTTCTTT. Translated: CASSGGGRGWTEAFF.

The table lists this clonotype with a few counts. This chain joins TRBV6-1 and TRBJ1-2; possible D gene TRBD1, 5 bases. Between the trimmed V and J ends, which lost 2 bases and 8 bases, there was a span of 15 bases. This CDR3 region has 14 residues. Germline CDR1 and CDR2: MNHNS and SASEGT. For the CDR3, the DNA is TGTGCCAGCAGTGAAAGCAGGGCACGGGTAGGCTACACCTTC. Protein: CASSESRARVGYTF.

The chain joins TRBV25-1 to TRBJ2-3; D possibly uses TRBD1 or TRBD2 (6 bases each). The CDR3 loop spans 14 amino acids. Germline V gene data show CDR1 as MGHDK and CDR2 as SYGVNS. Trimming took 5 bases from V and 6 from J, leaving 15 bases between them. The CDR3 loop is CASSYGGSGDTQYF. The DNA for the CDR3 is TGTGCCAGCAGTTACGGGGGCTCGGGTGATACGCAGTATTTT.

There are a few counts of this clonotype. This sequence joins TRBV7-9 and TRBJ2-7; D not resolved. This CDR3 spans 11 amino acids. The germline V gene encodes CDR1 SEHNR and CDR2 FQNEAQ (reference sequence). V was clipped by 7 bases and J by 7 bases, with 11 bases between them. The CDR3 spells CASIPLDEQYF. Here the CDR3 DNA reads TGTGCCAGCATTCCCCTGGATGAGCAGTACTTC.

As DNA, the CDR3 is TGTGCCAGCACTCCCCCCGGAGGAGGGGAACAGCCCCAGCATTTT. Protein: CASTPPGGGEQPQHF. The rearrangement uses TRBV2 and TRBJ1-5; possible D gene TRBD1, 5 bases. The CDR3 totals 15 residues. Germline-derived CDR1 and CDR2 are SNHLY and FYNNEI. The V and J ends lost 7 bases and 7 bases respectively, with 20 bases between them.

The CDR3: CATSDPLAGGPNEQFF. The CDR3 coding sequence is TGTGCCACCAGTGATCCGCTAGCGGGAGGGCCAAATGAGCAGTTCTTC. The rearrangement joins TRBV24-1 to TRBJ2-1; 12 positions match TRBD2. The CDR3 consists of 16 residues. Trimming at V came to 3 bases and at J to 7 bases, leaving 6 bases not matched to a gene. Per germline, CDR1 KGHDR and CDR2 SFDVKD.

This rearrangement joins TRBV7-6 to TRBJ2-5, with 12 bases aligning to TRBD2. V trimming: 1 base; J trimming: 1 base; junction bases outside the gene matches: 4. This CDR3 region has 17 residues. Germline V gene lookup returns CDR1 SGHVS and CDR2 FNYEAQ. The CDR3 loop is CASSLGLAGGGQETQYF. CDR3 DNA sequence: TGTGCCAGCAGCTTAGGGCTAGCGGGAGGGGGCCAAGAGACCCAGTACTTC.

The gene calls are TRBV29-1 and TRBJ2-1; D might be TRBD1 or TRBD2, each matching 5 bases. V lost 3 bases to trimming and J lost 7 bases, with 10 bases between them. The germline V gene has CDR1 SQVTM and CDR2 ANQGSEA. There are 12 residues in the CDR3. The CDR3 loop is CSVEWGPNEQFF. Written as DNA, the CDR3 is TGCAGCGTTGAGTGGGGACCTAATGAGCAGTTCTTC.

The rearrangement joins TRBV6-5 to TRBJ1-5; D not resolved. This CDR3 is 14 amino acids long. The germline gives CDR1 MNHEY, CDR2 SVGAGI. V shed 6 bases and J shed 4 bases, with 13 bases lying between them. The CDR3 is CASSSGRKNQPQHF. Here the CDR3 DNA reads TGTGCCAGCAGCTCCGGACGGAAAAATCAGCCCCAGCATTTT.

The chain carries TRBV14 and TRBJ2-7, with 7 bases aligning to TRBD2. The CDR3 has 14 amino acids. J was trimmed by 7 bases and V by 4 bases; bases with no gene match: 10. Germline CDR1 and CDR2: SGHDN and FVKESK. The CDR3 spells CASSRTGGLREQYF. CDR3 DNA sequence: TGTGCCAGCAGCCGAACGGGGGGTTTGCGGGAGCAGTACTTC.

This clonotype was seen at least ten times. Here the CDR3 DNA reads TGCAGTGCGGCCGGGGGTACTAACTATGGCTACACCTTC. Protein sequence: CSAAGGTNYGYTF. This rearrangement joins TRBV20-1 to TRBJ1-2; possible D gene TRBD1, 5 bases. CDR1 is DFQATT and CDR2 is SNEGSKA in the germline V gene (reference sequence). CDR3 length equals 13 residues. V gave up 6 bases and J gave up 0 bases, with 11 bases separating them.

The chain joins TRBV5-1 to TRBJ2-5; possible D gene TRBD2, 6 bases. CDR3 length: 15 residues. Looked up from germline, CDR1 is SGHRS and CDR2 is YFSETQ. With 3 bases removed from V and 4 bases from J, the gap between germline ends came to 16 bases. The CDR3 DNA is TGCGCCAGCAGCTCGACTAGGGCGTTTGGAGAGACCCAGTACTTC. Translating it yields CASSSTRAFGETQYF.

The chain is built from TRBV28 and TRBJ2-1, with D tentatively TRBD2 (6 bases). The germline V gene has CDR1 MDHEN and CDR2 SYDVKM. V shed 6 bases and J shed 4 bases, with 16 bases lying between them. This CDR3 comprises 15 residues. This chain's CDR3 is CASRPSGDAYNEQFF. CDR3 sequence (DNA): TGTGCCAGCAGACCCTCGGGGGACGCTTACAATGAGCAGTTCTTC. Full variable domain (missing parts from reference TRBV28 and TRBJ2-1): DVKVTQSSRYLVKRTGEKVFLECVQDMDHENMFWYRQDPGLGLRLIYFSYDVKMKEKGDIPEGYSVSREKKERFSLILESASTNQTSMYLCASRPSGDAYNEQFFGPGTRLTVL.

Only a few counts were recorded for this clonotype. The rearrangement joins TRBV29-1 to TRBJ2-7, with TRBD1 identical over 9 bases. In germline, CDR1 is SQVTM, CDR2 ANQGSEA. V lost 6 bases to trimming and J lost 3 bases; unmatched junction nucleotides: 9. The CDR3 totals 14 residues. This CDR3 reads CSVMRTGARYEQYF. CDR3 nucleotide sequence: TGCAGCGTCATGCGGACAGGGGCTCGCTACGAGCAGTACTTC.

This clonotype occurred many times. The rearrangement uses TRBV7-2 and TRBJ2-3; TRBD2 aligns across 7 bases. V trimming: 3 bases; J trimming: 14 bases; junction bases outside the gene matches: 11. The CDR3 is 13 amino acids. Germline lookup yields CDR1 SGHTA and CDR2 FQGNSA. CDR3 sequence reads: CASSFQRDGYAYF. CDR3 DNA: TGTGCCAGCAGCTTCCAGCGGGACGGATACGCGTATTTT.

The chain joins TRBV6-5 to TRBJ2-7, with 9 bases matching TRBD2. The J call may be wrong; the DNA end is better matched by TRBJ2-5. The germline V gene has CDR1 MNHEY and CDR2 SVGAGI. CDR3 length: 16 residues. CDR3 bases: TGTGCCAGCAGTTGGGCCGGCGTAGCGGGAGCTGAGACCCAGTACTTC. Translating it yields CASSWAGVAGAETQYF.